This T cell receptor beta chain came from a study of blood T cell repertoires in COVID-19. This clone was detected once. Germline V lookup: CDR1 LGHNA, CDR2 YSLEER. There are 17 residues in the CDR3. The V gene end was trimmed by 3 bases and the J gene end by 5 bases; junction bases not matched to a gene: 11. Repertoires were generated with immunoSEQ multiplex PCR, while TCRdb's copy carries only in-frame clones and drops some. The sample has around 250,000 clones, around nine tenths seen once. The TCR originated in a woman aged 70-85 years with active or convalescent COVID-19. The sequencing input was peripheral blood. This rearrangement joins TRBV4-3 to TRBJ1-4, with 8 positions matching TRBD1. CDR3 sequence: CASSQVAYGTGNEKLFF. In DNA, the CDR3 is TGCGCCAGCAGCCAGGTCGCGTACGGGACAGGCAATGAAAAACTGTTTTTT.